The T cell receptor (beta chain) described here comes from a study of regulatory T cells in long-lasting Graves disease. Notes on the study in general: Newly diagnosed patients shared 950 to 1,000 public clonotypes; persistent patients shared under 3,000. Persistent disease preferred TRBV28, TRBJ1-2 and TRBJ2-5; new disease, TRBV20-1 and TRBJ2-1.

Arm-PCR of CDR3 regions with iRepertoire HTBI primers generated TCR beta libraries. TCRdb passed the multiplex PCR reads through MiXCR, listing each CDR3 protein once. The data contain about 460,000 distinct CDR3 sequences, 13% to 15% of them seen just once; the ten biggest clones take up approximately 15%. Germline CDR1 LNHNV, CDR2 YYDKDF (reference sequence). The germline V and J ends were trimmed by 11 bases and 3 bases, with 23 bases remaining between them. The CDR3 has 15 amino acids. The sample holds many counts of this clonotype. What it binds is not known. The time point was: newly diagnosed GD, antithyroid drugs for less than 3 months. Following extraction of RNA from PBMCs, that RNA was used to make the TCR library. Separately, the same data were catalogued under a study of T cells in Graves' hyperthyroidism and ophthalmopathy.

The sample here was peripheral blood mononuclear cells (PBMCs), taken at new diagnosis, from a patient treated with antithyroid drugs. The clonotype was recovered from a woman aged 50 to 60 with Graves disease. J is TRBJ2-7 and V is TRBV15; the D is unclear. CDR3 region: CAANEGPSFFYEQYF. The CDR3, as DNA: TGTGCCGCCAACGAAGGCCCTAGTTTTTTCTACGAGCAGTACTTC.